This T cell receptor beta chain emerged from a study of T cell changes during pregnancy in multiple sclerosis. CDR3 size: 14 residues. The junction had 5 bases not matched to a gene; V was cut back by 8 bases and J by 6 bases. Germline V gene data show CDR1 as MNHNS and CDR2 as SASEGT. TCRdb keeps only in-frame clones here, not all; method: immunoSEQ multiplex PCR. The sample includes roughly 40,000 clones, roughly 90% seen only once; the top ten take 13%. The receptor's source is a female donor with multiple sclerosis, enrolled in a pregnancy study. The sample was CD8+ T cells from peripheral blood mononuclear cells, taken in the first trimester of pregnancy. The chain joins TRBV6-1 to TRBJ1-5; TRBD1 matches 12 bases. DNA for the CDR3: TGTGCCAGCGGGGGGACAGGGGGCGGTCAGCCCCAGCATTTT. This codes for CASGGTGGGQPQHF.